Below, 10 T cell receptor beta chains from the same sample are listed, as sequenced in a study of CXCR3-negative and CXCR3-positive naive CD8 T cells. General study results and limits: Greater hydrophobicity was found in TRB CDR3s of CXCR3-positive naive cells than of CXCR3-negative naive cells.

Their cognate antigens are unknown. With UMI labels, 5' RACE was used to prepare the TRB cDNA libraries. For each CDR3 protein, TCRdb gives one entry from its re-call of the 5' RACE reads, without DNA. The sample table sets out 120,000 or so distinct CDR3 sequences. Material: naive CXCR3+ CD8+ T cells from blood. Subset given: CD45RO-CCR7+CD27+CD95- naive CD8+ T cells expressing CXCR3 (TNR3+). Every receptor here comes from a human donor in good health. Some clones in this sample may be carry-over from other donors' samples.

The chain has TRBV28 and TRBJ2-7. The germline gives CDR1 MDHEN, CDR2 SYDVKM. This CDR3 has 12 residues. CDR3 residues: CASRKTSYEQYF.

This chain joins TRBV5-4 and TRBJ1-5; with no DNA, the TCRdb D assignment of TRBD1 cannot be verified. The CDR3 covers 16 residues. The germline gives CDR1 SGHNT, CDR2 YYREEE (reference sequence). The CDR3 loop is CASSLDTGVSNQPQHF.

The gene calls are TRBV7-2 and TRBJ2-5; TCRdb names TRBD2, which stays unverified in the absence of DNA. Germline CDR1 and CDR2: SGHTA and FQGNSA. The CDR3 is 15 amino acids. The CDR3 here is CASSAMGTLQETQYF.

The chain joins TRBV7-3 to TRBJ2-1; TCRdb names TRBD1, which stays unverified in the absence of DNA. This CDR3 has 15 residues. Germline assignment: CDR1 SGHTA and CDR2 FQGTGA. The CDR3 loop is CASSPLGGDGNEQFF.

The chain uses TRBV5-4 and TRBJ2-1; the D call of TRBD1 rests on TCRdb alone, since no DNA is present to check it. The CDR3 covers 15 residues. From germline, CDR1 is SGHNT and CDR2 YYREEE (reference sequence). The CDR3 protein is CASSSGTPSTTGQFF.

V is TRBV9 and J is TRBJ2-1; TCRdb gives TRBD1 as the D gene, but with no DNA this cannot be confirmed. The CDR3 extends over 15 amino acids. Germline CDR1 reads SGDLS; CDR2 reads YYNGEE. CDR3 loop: CASSVGGQAGNEQFF.

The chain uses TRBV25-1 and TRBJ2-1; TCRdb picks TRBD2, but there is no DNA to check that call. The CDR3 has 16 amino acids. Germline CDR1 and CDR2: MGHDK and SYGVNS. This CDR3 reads CASSDPPGGSYNEQFF.

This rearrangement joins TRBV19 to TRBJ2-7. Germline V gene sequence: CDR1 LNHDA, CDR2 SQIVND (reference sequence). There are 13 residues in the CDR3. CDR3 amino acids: CASSFGRSYEQYF.

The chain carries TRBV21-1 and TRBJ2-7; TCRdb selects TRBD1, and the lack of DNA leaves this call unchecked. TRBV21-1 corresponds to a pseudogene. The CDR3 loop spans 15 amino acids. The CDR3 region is CASSKVVQGHYEQYF.

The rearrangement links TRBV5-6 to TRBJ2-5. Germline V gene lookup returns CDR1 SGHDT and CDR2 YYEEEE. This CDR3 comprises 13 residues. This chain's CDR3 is CASSFTLQETQYF. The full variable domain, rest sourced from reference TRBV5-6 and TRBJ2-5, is DAGVTQSPTHLIKTRGQQVTLRCSPKSGHDTVSWYQQALGQGPQFIFQYYEEEERQRGNFPDRFSGHQFPNYSSELNVNALLLGDSALYLCASSFTLQETQYFGPGTRLLVL.